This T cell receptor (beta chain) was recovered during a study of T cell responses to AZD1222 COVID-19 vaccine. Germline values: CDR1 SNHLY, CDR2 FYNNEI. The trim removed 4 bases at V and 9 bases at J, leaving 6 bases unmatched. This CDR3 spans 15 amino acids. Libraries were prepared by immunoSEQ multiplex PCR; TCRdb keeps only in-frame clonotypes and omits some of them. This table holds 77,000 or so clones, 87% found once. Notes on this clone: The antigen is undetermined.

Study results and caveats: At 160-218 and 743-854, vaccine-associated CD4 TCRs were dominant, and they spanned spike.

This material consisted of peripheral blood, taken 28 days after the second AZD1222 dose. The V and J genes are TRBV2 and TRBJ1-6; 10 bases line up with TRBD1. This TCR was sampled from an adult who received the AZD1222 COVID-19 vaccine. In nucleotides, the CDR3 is TGTGCCAGCAGTGGAAGGGGACAGGGGATTTCACCCCTCCACTTT. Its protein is CASSGRGQGISPLHF.